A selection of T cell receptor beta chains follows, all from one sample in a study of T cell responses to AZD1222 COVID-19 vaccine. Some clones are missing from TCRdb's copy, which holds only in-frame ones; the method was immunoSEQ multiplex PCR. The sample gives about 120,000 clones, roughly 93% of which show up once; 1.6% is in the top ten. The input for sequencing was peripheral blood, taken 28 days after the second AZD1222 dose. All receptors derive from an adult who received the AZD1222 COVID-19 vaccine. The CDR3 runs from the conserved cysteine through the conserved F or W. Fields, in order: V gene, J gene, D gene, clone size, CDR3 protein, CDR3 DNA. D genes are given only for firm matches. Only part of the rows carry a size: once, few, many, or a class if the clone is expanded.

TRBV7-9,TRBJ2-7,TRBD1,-,CASGGQGTYEQYF,TGTGCCAGCGGGGGACAGGGGACCTACGAGCAGTACTTC
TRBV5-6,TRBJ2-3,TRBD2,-,CASSYGTSGRTDTQYF,TGTGCCAGCAGCTATGGGACTAGCGGCCGCACAGATACGCAGTATTTT
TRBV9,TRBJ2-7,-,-,CASSPSIKRTPYEQYF,TGTGCCAGCAGTCCTAGCATTAAGCGGACTCCCTACGAGCAGTACTTC
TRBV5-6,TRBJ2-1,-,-,CASSFGGSDEQFF,TGTGCCAGCAGCTTCGGAGGTAGCGATGAGCAGTTCTTC
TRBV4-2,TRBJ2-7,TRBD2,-,CASSQQGVGTSGYEQYF,TGTGCCAGCAGCCAACAAGGGGTAGGGACTAGCGGATACGAGCAGTACTTC
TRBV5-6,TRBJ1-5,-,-,CASSSGFNQPQHF,TGTGCCAGCAGCTCAGGGTTCAATCAGCCCCAGCATTTT
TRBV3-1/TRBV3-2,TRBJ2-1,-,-,CASSRGQIYNEQFF,TGTGCCAGCAGCCGGGGCCAAATCTACAATGAGCAGTTCTTC
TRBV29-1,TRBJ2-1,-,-,CSIGGSTGEQFF,TGCAGCATCGGGGGCTCTACTGGTGAGCAGTTCTTC
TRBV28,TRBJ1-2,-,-,CASSLSYGYTF,TGTGCCAGCAGCCTATCGTATGGCTACACCTTC
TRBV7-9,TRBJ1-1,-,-,CASSPERGLNTEAFF,TGTGCCAGCAGCCCCGAGAGAGGGCTGAACACTGAAGCTTTCTTT
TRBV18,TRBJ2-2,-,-,CASSPASKGNTGELFF,TGTGCCAGCTCACCGGCTTCGAAGGGGAACACCGGGGAGCTGTTTTTT
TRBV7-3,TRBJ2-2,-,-,CASSPPTGELFF,TGTGCCAGCAGCCCTCCCACCGGGGAGCTGTTTTTT
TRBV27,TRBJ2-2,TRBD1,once,CASSFSGQVNTGELFF,TGTGCCAGCAGTTTTTCTGGACAGGTCAACACCGGGGAGCTGTTTTTT
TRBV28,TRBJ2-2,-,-,CASSFFRRATGELFF,TGTGCCAGCAGTTTTTTCCGGAGGGCCACCGGGGAGCTGTTTTTT
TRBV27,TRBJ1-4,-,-,CASSSARNGEKLFF,TGTGCCAGCAGTTCCGCCCGCAATGGGGAAAAACTGTTTTTT
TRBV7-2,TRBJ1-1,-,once,CASSLTPAGGTEAFF,TGTGCCAGCAGCTTGACCCCGGCGGGGGGCACTGAAGCTTTCTTT
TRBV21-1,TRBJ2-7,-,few,CASSATCSDSFPYEQYF,TGTGCCAGCAGCGCCACATGCTCGGACAGTTTTCCCTACGAGCAGTACTTC
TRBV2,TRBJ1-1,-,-,CASTNSLNTEAFF,TGTGCCAGCACTAACAGCTTGAACACTGAAGCTTTCTTT
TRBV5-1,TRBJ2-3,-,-,CASSSGGFGTDTQYF,TGCGCCAGCAGCTCAGGAGGCTTTGGCACAGATACGCAGTATTTT
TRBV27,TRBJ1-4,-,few,CASKQGNEKLFF,TGTGCCAGCAAGCAGGGAAATGAAAAACTGTTTTTT
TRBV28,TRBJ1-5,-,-,CASARGQGDNQPQHF,TGTGCCAGCGCAAGGGGCCAGGGTGACAATCAGCCCCAGCATTTT
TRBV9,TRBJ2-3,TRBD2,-,CASSVAQLAGGLDTQYF,TGTGCCAGCAGCGTAGCCCAACTAGCGGGAGGTCTAGATACGCAGTATTTT
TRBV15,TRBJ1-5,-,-,CATSRDRWTDQPQHF,TGTGCCACCAGCAGAGATAGATGGACAGATCAGCCCCAGCATTTT
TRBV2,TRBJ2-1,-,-,CASSSQRGGDEQFF,TGTGCCAGCAGTTCCCAGCGAGGCGGGGATGAGCAGTTCTTC
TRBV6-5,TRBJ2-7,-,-,CASANSGLPAYEQYF,TGTGCCAGCGCCAACTCAGGACTACCCGCCTACGAGCAGTACTTC
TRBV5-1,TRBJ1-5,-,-,CASSLGSYNQPQHF,TGCGCCAGCAGCTTGGGCAGCTACAATCAGCCCCAGCATTTT
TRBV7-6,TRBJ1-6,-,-,CASSLSPKNSPLHF,TGTGCCAGCAGCTTGTCCCCCAAGAATTCACCCCTCCACTTT
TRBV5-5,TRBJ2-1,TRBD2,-,CASSLGSGAGGEQFF,TGTGCCAGCAGCTTGGGTAGCGGGGCCGGAGGGGAGCAGTTCTTC
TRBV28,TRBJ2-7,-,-,CASSRLERVSSYEQYF,TGTGCCAGCAGCAGACTAGAGAGGGTTTCCTCCTACGAGCAGTACTTC
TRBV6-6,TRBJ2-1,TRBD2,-,CASSLQRTSGNEQFF,TGTGCCAGCAGTCTCCAGCGGACTAGCGGGAACGAGCAGTTCTTC
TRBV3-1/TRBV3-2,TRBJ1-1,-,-,CASSLTGWTEAFF,TGTGCCAGCAGCCTAACAGGGTGGACTGAAGCTTTCTTT
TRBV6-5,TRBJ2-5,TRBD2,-,CASSSTVAGERETQYF,TGTGCCAGCAGTTCTACCGTAGCGGGAGAAAGAGAGACCCAGTACTTC
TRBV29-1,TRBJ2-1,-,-,CGGISYNEQFF,TGCGGCGGGATCTCCTACAATGAGCAGTTCTTC
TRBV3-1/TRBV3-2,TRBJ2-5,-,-,CASSQRGGETQYF,TGTGCCAGCAGCCAAAGAGGGGGAGAGACCCAGTACTTC
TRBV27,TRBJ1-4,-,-,CASTLRHNRGTNEKLFF,TGTGCCAGCACCCTACGTCATAACCGGGGGACTAATGAAAAACTGTTTTTT
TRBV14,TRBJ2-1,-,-,CASSQADFYNEQFF,TGTGCCAGCAGCCAAGCTGACTTTTACAATGAGCAGTTCTTC
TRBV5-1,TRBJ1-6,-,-,CASSLYSGSSYNSPLHF,TGCGCCAGCAGCTTGTATTCGGGGAGCTCCTATAATTCACCCCTCCACTTT
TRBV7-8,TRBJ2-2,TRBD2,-,CASSLSGSGNTGELFF,TGTGCCAGCAGCCTTAGCGGGAGCGGAAACACCGGGGAGCTGTTTTTT
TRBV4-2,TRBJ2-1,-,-,CASSQRRGDEQFF,TGTGCCAGCAGCCAGAGGAGGGGCGATGAGCAGTTCTTC
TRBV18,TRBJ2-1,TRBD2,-,CASSPRQRDFDEQFF,TGTGCCAGCTCACCACGTCAGCGGGACTTTGATGAGCAGTTCTTC
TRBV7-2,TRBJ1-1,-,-,CASSFGPYDTEAFF,TGTGCCAGCAGCTTTGGTCCGTACGACACTGAAGCTTTCTTT
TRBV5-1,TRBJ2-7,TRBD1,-,CASSLGTGEYEQYF,TGCGCCAGCAGCTTGGGGACAGGCGAATACGAGCAGTACTTC